The clone carrying this T cell receptor (beta chain) was recorded only once. No antigen is known for it. This CDR3 region has 15 residues. CDR1 SGHTA and CDR2 FQGNSA come from the germline V gene. With V trimmed by 4 bases and J by 5 bases, 7 bases remained unmatched. This sample is part of a study of Ad26.COV2.S vaccination and SARS-CoV-2 variants. The overall study: Donor joined the COV1001 Ad26.COV2.S trial arm. Doses of Ad26.COV2.S were injected into muscle once or twice, 56 days apart. Findings and limits, study-wide: The authors reported substantial breadth in spike-specific CD8+ and CD4+ T cell responses after vaccination.

Method: immunoSEQ multiplex PCR; TCRdb's copy keeps in-frame clones and lacks some. Among 350,000 to 550,000 clones listed, 85% to 90% were seen once. Treatment of the sample: 19 received Ad26.COV2.S at low or high dose, single or two shots; several received placebo; per-sample allocation not given. The investigators took samples on day 63 after the first vaccine or placebo injection. This TCR came from a person between 18 and 59 years old who received the Ad26.COV2.S COVID-19 vaccine or a placebo. The chain combines TRBV7-2 with TRBJ1-4, with 7 bases identical to TRBD1. Here the sequenced sample was peripheral blood, taken in a trial of Ad26.COV2.S vaccine versus placebo. DNA of the CDR3: TGTGCCAGCAGCTCCCGGACAGGAACCAATGAAAAACTGTTTTTT. As protein: CASSSRTGTNEKLFF.